Sequencing of this T cell receptor (beta chain) was carried out in a study of cytomegalovirus exposure and HLA in healthy donors. Study conclusions and caveats: Certain sequence variants were highly shared and formed a cluster, and this cluster was likely a sequencing artifact. The productive fraction for most TCR beta V segments was about 90% or about 30% in an earlier analysis. Apparent HLA restriction characterized most CMV-associated TCR beta chains in a later analysis.

Germline loops: CDR1 MDHEN, CDR2 SYDVKM. The CDR3 extends over 16 amino acids. V shed 6 bases and J 2 bases; nucleotides not matched to a gene: 6. The PCR employed 60 Vbeta primers together with 13 Jbeta primers. Only in-frame clones appear in the TCRdb table, and some are missing; sequencing was by immunoSEQ multiplex PCR. The sample includes some 130,000 clones, 70% to 75% seen only once; the top ten take roughly 7.2%. Notes on this clone: Its antigen is not known.

The sequencing sample was made of PBMCs. This clonotype was obtained from a male donor in good health and CMV-seronegative. The rearrangement uses TRBV28 and TRBJ2-2; 10 nucleotides agree with TRBD2. The CDR3 sequence is CASSLLAGVNTGELFF. The CDR3 DNA sequence: TGTGCCAGCAGCCTCCTAGCGGGAGTAAACACCGGGGAGCTGTTTTTT.